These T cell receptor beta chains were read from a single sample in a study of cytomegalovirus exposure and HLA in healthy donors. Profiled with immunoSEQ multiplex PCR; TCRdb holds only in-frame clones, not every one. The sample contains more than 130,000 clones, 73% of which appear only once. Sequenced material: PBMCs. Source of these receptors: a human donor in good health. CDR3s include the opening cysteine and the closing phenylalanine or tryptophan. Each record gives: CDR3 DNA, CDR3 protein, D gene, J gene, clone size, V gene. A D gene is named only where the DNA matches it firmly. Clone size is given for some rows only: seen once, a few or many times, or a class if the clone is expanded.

cdr3_nt: TGTGCCAGCAGCGGGGGACTAGCGGTCCACAATGAGCAGTTCTTC
cdr3_aa: CASSGGLAVHNEQFF
d_call: TRBD2
j_call: TRBJ2-1
clone_size: few
v_call: TRBV9

cdr3_nt: TGTGCCGGGACTAGCGACACAGATACGCAGTATTTT
cdr3_aa: CAGTSDTDTQYF
d_call: TRBD2
j_call: TRBJ2-3
clone_size: .
v_call: TRBV30

cdr3_nt: TGTGCCAGCAGTTTTTACCTCGGATCCAGCGGGGGAACCTACGAGCAGTACTTC
cdr3_aa: CASSFYLGSSGGTYEQYF
d_call: TRBD2
j_call: TRBJ2-7
clone_size: .
v_call: TRBV28

cdr3_nt: TGCGCCAGCAGCTTGGCGCTTGGCGGGAGGACATACAATGAGCAGTTCTTC
cdr3_aa: CASSLALGGRTYNEQFF
d_call: TRBD2
j_call: TRBJ2-1
clone_size: .
v_call: TRBV5-1

cdr3_nt: TGTGCCAGCAGTTTACACTCCTACAATGAGCAGTTCTTC
cdr3_aa: CASSLHSYNEQFF
d_call: .
j_call: TRBJ2-1
clone_size: .
v_call: TRBV27

cdr3_nt: TGTGCCAGCAGGACCGGGAGGGGGACTGAAGCTTTCTTT
cdr3_aa: CASRTGRGTEAFF
d_call: .
j_call: TRBJ1-1
clone_size: .
v_call: TRBV6-1

cdr3_nt: TGTGCCAGCGGCGGGACCTACGAGCAGTACTTC
cdr3_aa: CASGGTYEQYF
d_call: .
j_call: TRBJ2-7
clone_size: .
v_call: TRBV7-9

cdr3_nt: TGTGCCAGCAGATACCCCGGGGGTGGGGAGACCCAGTACTTC
cdr3_aa: CASRYPGGGETQYF
d_call: .
j_call: TRBJ2-5
clone_size: .
v_call: TRBV5-4

cdr3_nt: TGCGCCAGCTGCGACAGCTTAGCCAAAAACATTCAGTACTTC
cdr3_aa: CASCDSLAKNIQYF
d_call: .
j_call: TRBJ2-4
clone_size: .
v_call: TRBV10-2

cdr3_nt: TGTGCCAGCAGCTTCGATGGGCGTATGCACACTGAAGCTTTCTTT
cdr3_aa: CASSFDGRMHTEAFF
d_call: .
j_call: TRBJ1-1
clone_size: .
v_call: TRBV5-6

cdr3_nt: TGTGCCAGCAGCTTTCACAGCCAAGAGACCCAGTACTTC
cdr3_aa: CASSFHSQETQYF
d_call: .
j_call: TRBJ2-5
clone_size: .
v_call: TRBV5-4

cdr3_nt: TGCAGTGCTCGGGTCCAAGAGACCCAGTACTTC
cdr3_aa: CSARVQETQYF
d_call: .
j_call: TRBJ2-5
clone_size: .
v_call: TRBV20-1

cdr3_nt: TGTGCCAGCAGCTACCCCGGCGGGGGCGCTGACGGGGAGCTGTTTTTT
cdr3_aa: CASSYPGGGADGELFF
d_call: .
j_call: TRBJ2-2
clone_size: .
v_call: TRBV7-9

cdr3_nt: TGTGCCAGCAGCGTAGGGGGCACCTCGAACACCGGGGAGCTGTTTTTT
cdr3_aa: CASSVGGTSNTGELFF
d_call: .
j_call: TRBJ2-2
clone_size: .
v_call: TRBV9